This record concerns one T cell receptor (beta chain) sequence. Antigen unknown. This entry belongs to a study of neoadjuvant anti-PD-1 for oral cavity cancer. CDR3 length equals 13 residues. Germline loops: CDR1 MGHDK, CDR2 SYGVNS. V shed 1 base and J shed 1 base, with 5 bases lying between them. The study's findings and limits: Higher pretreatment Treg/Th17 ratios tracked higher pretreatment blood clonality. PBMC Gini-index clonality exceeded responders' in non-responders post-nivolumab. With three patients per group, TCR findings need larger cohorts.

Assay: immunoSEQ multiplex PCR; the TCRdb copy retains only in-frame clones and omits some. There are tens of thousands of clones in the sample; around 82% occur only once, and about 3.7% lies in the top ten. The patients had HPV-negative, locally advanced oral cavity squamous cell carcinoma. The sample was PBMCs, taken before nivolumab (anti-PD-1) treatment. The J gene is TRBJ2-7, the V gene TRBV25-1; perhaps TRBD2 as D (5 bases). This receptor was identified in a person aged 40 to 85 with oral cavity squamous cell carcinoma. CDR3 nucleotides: TGTGCCAGCAGTGAATCGGGATCCTACGAGCAGTACTTC. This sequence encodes CASSESGSYEQYF.